A single sample is the source of the 17 T cell receptor beta chains below, sequenced in a study of T cell repertoires in cytomegalovirus infection. These receptors lack a known antigen. One entry per CDR3 protein, called by TCRdb with MiXCR from the reads. The repertoire holds approximately 1,000,000 distinct CDR3 sequences, 31% seen once, with 13% in the top ten. Sequences were derived from cultured CD8+ T cells from PBMCs, sampled from culture after CMV antigen stimulation. The source is a human donor in good health (CMV status not recorded). Some clones in this sample may be carry-over from other donors' samples.

With respect to this clonotype: With a much larger clone just one base away, this may be a read error. The chain uses TRBV7-2 and TRBJ1-1; the D gene is possibly TRBD1 (5 bases). The CDR3 length is 15 residues. From germline, CDR1 is SGHTA and CDR2 FQGNSA. Trimming pared 3 bases from V and 6 bases from J, leaving 17 bases between. The CDR3 region has the DNA TGTGCCAGCAGCTTGAGGTTGGTCGGGGACTCTGAAGCTTTCTTT. Amino acid sequence: CASSLRLVGDSEAFF.

For this clonotype: A read error is likely, as this CDR3 ends without the conserved phenylalanine or tryptophan. V usage is TRBV6-1 and J usage is TRBJ1-1; maybe TRBD1 (5 bases). This CDR3 is built from 14 residues. Germline CDR1 reads MNHNS; CDR2 reads SASEGT. The V end lost 8 bases, the J end lost 0 bases, and 13 bases lay between the germline ends. DNA of the CDR3: TGTGCCAGCGCTATGACAGTACTGAACACTGAAGCTTTCTCT. Its translation is CASAMTVLNTEAFS.

This clonotype was observed many times. The DNA for the CDR3 is TGTGCCAGCAGCCCATCCGTTGTGGTAGACAATGAGCAGTTCTTC. The encoded protein is CASSPSVVVDNEQFF. V usage is TRBV7-9 and J usage is TRBJ2-1; unclear D gene. Germline lookup yields CDR1 SEHNR and CDR2 FQNEAQ (reference sequence). The CDR3 spans 15 residues. Between the trimmed V and J ends, which lost 5 bases and 5 bases, there was a span of 16 bases. The complete variable domain, with remaining parts taken from reference TRBV7-9 and TRBJ2-1, reads DTGVSQNPRHKITKRGQNVTFRCDPISEHNRLYWYRQTLGQGPEFLTYFQNEAQLEKSRLLSDRFSAERPKGSFSTLEIQRTEQGDSAMYLCASSPSVVVDNEQFFGPGTRLTVL.

This clonotype was counted only a few times. This CDR3 is CASSEEKFIPTYEQYF. For the CDR3, the DNA is TGTGCCAGCAGTGAAGAGAAATTCATCCCCACCTACGAGCAGTACTTC. This sequence joins TRBV6-1 and TRBJ2-7; D unclear. Trimming took off 1 base at V and 2 bases at J, with 15 bases between the two ends. CDR3 length: 16 amino acids. Germline assignment: CDR1 MNHNS and CDR2 SASEGT.

This clonotype has only a few counts. V usage is TRBV6-5 and J usage is TRBJ2-3; 7 bases fit TRBD2. The CDR3 contains 15 residues. The germline CDR1 and CDR2 sequences are MNHEY and SVGAGI. Trimming cost V 0 bases and J 6 bases; bases outside gene matches: 6. CDR3 in DNA: TGTGCCAGCAGTTACTCGGCGGGGGTCCGGGATACGCAGTATTTT. Its protein is CASSYSAGVRDTQYF.

This clonotype was picked up a small number of times. This chain connects TRBV27 to TRBJ2-2, with 7 bases fitting TRBD1. The V and J ends lost 3 bases and 6 bases, in that order; junction bases with no gene match: 10. Germline CDR1 is MNHEY and CDR2 is SMNVEV (reference sequence). This CDR3 is 16 amino acids long. The CDR3 here is CASSFGGQLVPGELFF. The DNA of the CDR3 is TGTGCCAGCAGTTTTGGGGGACAGTTAGTCCCCGGGGAGCTGTTTTTT.

The chain's CDR3 is CSAGGVTGELFF. Written as DNA, the CDR3 is TGCAGTGCCGGTGGTGTCACCGGGGAGCTGTTTTTT. The chain uses TRBV20-1 and TRBJ2-2, with D hard to call. Per the germline V gene, CDR1 is DFQATT and CDR2 is SNEGSKA (reference sequence). The CDR3 runs 12 residues. V was trimmed by 6 bases and J by 4 bases, leaving 9 bases between them.

A few counts support this clonotype. This chain connects TRBV10-3 to TRBJ2-1, with 9 bases identical to TRBD2. The germline CDR1 and CDR2 sequences are ENHRY and SYGVKD. V dropped 2 bases and J dropped 2; count of bases not matched to a gene: 4. This CDR3 has 16 residues. The CDR3: CAISEASGAPYNEQFF. CDR3 sequence (DNA): TGTGCCATCAGTGAGGCTAGCGGGGCCCCCTACAATGAGCAGTTCTTC.

The V gene is TRBV7-9, the J gene TRBJ2-7, with 8 bases identical to TRBD2. The CDR3 length is 15 residues. Germline lookup yields CDR1 SEHNR and CDR2 FQNEAQ (reference sequence). J gave up 7 bases and V 5 bases, and 13 bases lay outside the gene matches. CDR3 bases: TGTGCCAGCAGCGGGAGCGGGGGATGGAATAGTGAGCAGTACTTC. Residues: CASSGSGGWNSEQYF.

The V gene is TRBV12-3 or TRBV12-4, the J gene TRBJ2-7; D call uncertain. The V end was cut by 1 base, the J end by 5 bases, with 9 bases between. CDR3 size: 13 residues. The CDR3 sequence: CASSLGPPDEQYF. As DNA, the CDR3 is TGTGCCAGCAGTTTAGGACCCCCTGACGAGCAGTACTTC.

This clonotype was observed many times. The rearrangement uses TRBV12-3 or TRBV12-4 and TRBJ2-5, with D possibly being TRBD1 (6 bases). Trimming took off 5 bases at V and 2 bases at J, with 15 bases between the two ends. The CDR3 has 15 amino acids. CDR3 in amino acids: CASSHPGQAQETQYF. CDR3 nucleotide sequence: TGTGCCAGCAGTCATCCGGGACAAGCACAAGAGACCCAGTACTTC.

At least ten counts were recorded for this clonotype. The chain carries TRBV7-6 and TRBJ1-6; D is ambiguous. CDR3 length: 15 amino acids. Germline V gene lookup returns CDR1 SGHVS and CDR2 FNYEAQ. V lost 4 bases and J 10 bases, leaving 17 bases between the germline ends. The CDR3 bases are TGTGCCAGCAGCTCATCACGGGGTTTAGGCTCACCCCTCCACTTT. Translation: CASSSSRGLGSPLHF.

The J gene is TRBJ2-4, the V gene TRBV6-1, with a weak D call TRBD1 (6 bases). The CDR3 runs 14 residues. Germline V gene sequence: CDR1 MNHNS, CDR2 SASEGT. V lost 6 bases and J lost 0, with 9 bases in between. The CDR3 spells CASRGHLAKNIQYF. The CDR3 DNA reads TGTGCCAGCAGGGGACATTTAGCCAAAAACATTCAGTACTTC.

V is TRBV7-9 and J is TRBJ1-2; no clear D. Germline CDR1 SEHNR, CDR2 FQNEAQ (reference sequence). The CDR3 covers 11 residues. With 8 bases removed from V and 11 bases from J, the gap between germline ends came to 15 bases. The CDR3 coding sequence is TGTGCCAGCGCGAGTTTGGAGGGATACACCTTC. As protein: CASASLEGYTF.

The J gene is TRBJ1-4, the V gene TRBV10-3; D remains unclear. V lost 4 bases, J lost 2 bases, and 5 bases lay in between. CDR3 size: 13 residues. Germline V lookup: CDR1 ENHRY, CDR2 SYGVKD. CDR3 amino acids: CAISVATNEKLFF. Written as DNA, the CDR3 is TGTGCCATCAGTGTTGCGACTAATGAAAAACTGTTTTTT.

The chain uses TRBV4-1 and TRBJ2-2, with D unclear. The CDR3 runs to 14 residues. The germline V and J ends were trimmed by 0 bases and 3 bases, with 5 bases remaining between them. Germline-derived CDR1 and CDR2 are MGHRA and YSYEKL. CDR3 in amino acids: CASSQDPYTGELFF. The CDR3 nucleotides read TGCGCCAGCAGCCAAGACCCTTACACCGGGGAGCTGTTTTTT.

V gene TRBV9 combines with J gene TRBJ2-3; TRBD2 agrees at 7 bases. From germline, CDR1 is SGDLS and CDR2 YYNGEE. The CDR3 spans 15 residues. Germline trimming cut 0 bases from V and 10 bases from J; bases unmatched to any gene: 11. The CDR3 nucleotides read TGTGCCAGCAGCGTAGTGGCGGGGGAGTTACGGGCGCAGTATTTT. It encodes CASSVVAGELRAQYF.